One and the same sample provided the 28 T cell receptor beta chains below, sequenced in a study of T cells after posttransplantation cyclophosphamide. Data came from immunoSEQ multiplex PCR; TCRdb stores just in-frame clones and leaves some out. The repertoire holds about 32,000 clones, with 91% as singletons. Cells defined as naive were viable CD3+CD4+ or CD3+CD8+ and CCR7+CD45RA+CD45RO-CD95-CD27+CD28+. Sample: naive CD4+ T cells sorted from blood. All receptors derive from a man aged 25 to 40 in good health and a related stem cell transplant donor.

The chain has TRBV27 and TRBJ2-7, with 10 bases matching TRBD2. There are 11 residues in the CDR3. Per germline, CDR1 MNHEY and CDR2 SMNVEV (reference sequence). The CDR3 nucleotides read TGTGCTAGCGGGGGGATCTACGAGCAGTACTTC. Translation gives CASGGIYEQYF.

The J gene is TRBJ2-3, the V gene TRBV4-1, with TRBD2 as a possible D gene (6 bases). V was clipped by 0 bases and J by 0 bases, with 19 bases between them. Germline CDR1 is MGHRA and CDR2 is YSYEKL. The CDR3 totals 19 residues. Here the CDR3 reads CASSQEVAGRSASTDTQYF. The CDR3 DNA sequence: TGCGCCAGCAGCCAAGAAGTGGCGGGGCGGAGTGCTAGCACAGATACGCAGTATTTT.

This sequence joins TRBV6-1 and TRBJ2-7, with D possibly matching TRBD1 (5 bases). Germline-derived CDR1 and CDR2 are MNHNS and SASEGT. The germline V and J ends were trimmed by 6 bases and 1 base, with 10 bases remaining between them. The CDR3 totals 13 residues. CDR3 in DNA: TGTGCCAGCAGAGACACAGGTTCCTACGAGCAGTACTTC. Its protein product is CASRDTGSYEQYF.

The gene calls are TRBV5-1 and TRBJ1-1; TRBD1 aligns across 9 bases. CDR1 is SGHRS, CDR2 YFSETQ, per germline. V trimming: 2 bases; J trimming: 4 bases; junction bases outside the gene matches: 3. The CDR3 spans 14 residues. CDR3 amino acids: CASSFTGGGTEAFF. The CDR3 DNA reads as TGCGCCAGCAGCTTTACAGGGGGCGGCACTGAAGCTTTCTTT.

V is TRBV29-1 and J is TRBJ1-2, with D hard to call. Trimming took off 8 bases at V and 3 bases at J, with 10 bases between the two ends. The CDR3 totals 11 residues. Per germline, CDR1 SQVTM and CDR2 ANQGSEA. CDR3 residues: CSSAGYYGYTF. The CDR3 DNA sequence: TGCAGCTCTGCGGGGTACTATGGCTACACCTTC.

V usage is TRBV7-2 and J usage is TRBJ2-3, with a tentative D call TRBD2 (7 bases). The CDR3 runs to 17 residues. V lost 0 bases and J 0 bases, leaving 13 bases between the germline ends. The germline gives CDR1 SGHTA, CDR2 FQGNSA. CDR3 region: CASSLAGWGGSTDTQYF. The CDR3 region has the DNA TGTGCCAGCAGCTTAGCTGGTTGGGGGGGCAGCACAGATACGCAGTATTTT.

V gene TRBV10-3 combines with J gene TRBJ1-1; 10 nucleotides line up with TRBD1. CDR1 is ENHRY, CDR2 SYGVKD, per germline. The trim removed 9 bases at V and 3 bases at J, leaving 1 base unmatched. This CDR3 region has 12 residues. The CDR3 nucleotides are TGTGCCATAGGGACAGGGGACACTGAAGCTTTCTTT. It encodes CAIGTGDTEAFF.

This clone turned up a few times. J is TRBJ1-1 and V is TRBV14, with D unclear. Germline lookup yields CDR1 SGHDN and CDR2 FVKESK. Trimming cost V 4 bases and J 0 bases, with 12 bases left between them. The CDR3 is 15 amino acids. In nucleotides, the CDR3 is TGTGCCAGCAGCCCAGTGCACAGACTGAACACTGAAGCTTTCTTT. Protein sequence: CASSPVHRLNTEAFF.

The V call is TRBV5-1, the J call TRBJ2-7; 8 bases are shared with TRBD1. Germline loops: CDR1 SGHRS, CDR2 YFSETQ. The V segment lost 4 bases and the J segment 9 bases; nucleotides outside the gene matches: 12. The CDR3 sequence is 14 residues long. The CDR3 nucleotides read TGCGCCAGCAGCACAGGACAGGGTGGGACGAGGCAGTACTTC. This codes for CASSTGQGGTRQYF.

The chain couples TRBV5-6 to TRBJ1-2; D ambiguous. With 1 base removed from V and 0 bases from J, the gap between germline ends came to 7 bases. The CDR3 has 14 residues. In germline, CDR1 is SGHDT, CDR2 YYEEEE. The DNA for the CDR3 is TGTGCCAGCAGCTTGTACAGAACTAACTATGGCTACACCTTC. This sequence encodes CASSLYRTNYGYTF.

This CDR3 is CASSPAKGLAGVETQYF. The CDR3, as DNA: TGTGCCAGCTCGCCTGCCAAGGGACTAGCGGGAGTCGAGACCCAGTACTTC. This rearrangement joins TRBV18 to TRBJ2-5, with 14 bases that match TRBD2. Trimming took 6 bases from V and 5 from J; bases not matched to a gene: 11. In germline, CDR1 is KGHSH, CDR2 LQKENI. The CDR3 contains 17 residues.

V and J are TRBV6-1 and TRBJ1-2, with 8 bases identical to TRBD1. V was clipped by 4 bases and J by 8 bases; unmatched bases: 9. Germline CDR1 is MNHNS and CDR2 is SASEGT. This CDR3 has 14 residues. The CDR3 here is CASSAQDRAGGYTF. The CDR3 DNA is TGTGCCAGCAGTGCCCAGGACAGGGCGGGCGGCTACACCTTC.

About this clone: An end of the junction differs from the germline gene, which may be a read error. The V call is TRBV14, the J call TRBJ2-1, with 9 bases matching TRBD1. The CDR3 consists of 19 residues. CDR1 SGHDN and CDR2 FVKESK come from the germline V gene. The CDR3 region is CASSPQGASGGPHYNERFF. CDR3 coding DNA: TGTGCCAGCAGCCCACAGGGGGCTAGTGGGGGCCCTCACTACAATGAGCGGTTCTTC. Supplemented by reference TRBV14 and TRBJ2-1, the full variable domain reads EAGVTQFPSHSVIEKGQTVTLRCDPISGHDNLYWYRRVMGKEIKFLLHFVKESKQDESGMPNNRFLAERTGGTYSTLKVQPAELEDSGVYFCASSPQGASGGPHYNERFFGPGTRLTVL.

The chain joins TRBV9 to TRBJ1-3; D gene uncertain. V gave up 0 bases and J gave up 4 bases, with 8 bases separating them. The V gene's germline CDR1 is SGDLS and CDR2 YYNGEE. The CDR3 has 14 residues. CDR3 DNA: TGTGCCAGCAGCGTAGTCGGGGTAGGAAACACCATATATTTT. It codes for CASSVVGVGNTIYF.

The gene calls are TRBV9 and TRBJ1-2; 8 positions agree with TRBD1. CDR1 SGDLS and CDR2 YYNGEE come from the germline V gene. This CDR3 contains 15 residues. Trimming cost V 4 bases and J 8 bases; bases outside gene matches: 13. CDR3 sequence reads: CASSFKSTGAGGYTF. The CDR3 nucleotides are TGTGCCAGCAGCTTCAAATCGACAGGGGCAGGCGGCTACACCTTC.

The chain carries TRBV18 and TRBJ2-7, with 8 bases identical to TRBD1. The V gene end was trimmed by 6 bases and the J gene end by 3 bases; junction bases not matched to a gene: 10. Germline CDR1 is KGHSH and CDR2 is LQKENI. This CDR3 is built from 15 residues. The CDR3 sequence is CASSDRQGPFYEQYF. The CDR3 DNA is TGTGCCAGCTCGGACCGACAGGGGCCTTTCTACGAGCAGTACTTC.

V usage is TRBV5-1 and J usage is TRBJ2-1, with 9 bases fitting TRBD1. Germline V gives CDR1 SGHRS, CDR2 YFSETQ. Germline trimming cut 5 bases from V and 0 bases from J; bases unmatched to any gene: 3. CDR3 length equals 15 residues. CDR3 in DNA: TGCGCCAGCAGTTTGACAGGGGGCTCCTACAATGAGCAGTTCTTC. This codes for CASSLTGGSYNEQFF.

The chain joins TRBV6-6 to TRBJ2-7; the D gene is possibly TRBD1 (6 bases). The CDR3 totals 14 residues. V was pared by 7 bases and J by 2 bases, with 15 bases between. The germline gives CDR1 MNHNY, CDR2 SVGAGI (reference sequence). CDR3 loop: CASNQRTAAYEQYF. CDR3 sequence (DNA): TGTGCCAGCAACCAAAGGACAGCAGCCTACGAGCAGTACTTC.

The chain uses TRBV5-6 and TRBJ2-7; maybe TRBD2 (6 bases). Trimming cost V 4 bases and J 5 bases, with 13 bases left between them. Germline V CDR1 and CDR2: SGHDT, YYEEEE. The CDR3 is made up of 13 amino acids. This CDR3 reads CASSPGRRDEQYF. The CDR3 bases are TGTGCCAGCAGCCCCGGGCGGAGGGACGAGCAGTACTTC.

The chain couples TRBV7-3 to TRBJ2-3; 8 bases match TRBD1. Germline values: CDR1 SGHTA, CDR2 FQGTGA. V trimming: 5 bases; J trimming: 6 bases; junction bases outside the gene matches: 10. The CDR3 loop spans 15 amino acids. The CDR3 DNA follows: TGTGCCAGCAGCCGACAGGGGCCCAGTCATGATACGCAGTATTTT. Its translation is CASSRQGPSHDTQYF.

V and J are TRBV19 and TRBJ1-2; D is possibly TRBD1 (6 bases). V dropped 4 bases and J dropped 0 bases, with 15 bases sitting between them. Germline CDR1 LNHDA, CDR2 SQIVND (reference sequence). This CDR3 has 16 amino acids. The CDR3 DNA follows: TGTGCCAGTAGTACCCAGGACAGCCCTTCTAACTATGGCTACACCTTC. As protein: CASSTQDSPSNYGYTF.

The chain uses TRBV7-9 and TRBJ2-7, with 8 bases aligning to TRBD2. Germline CDR1 SEHNR, CDR2 FQNEAQ (reference sequence). The junction had 4 bases not matched to a gene; V was cut back by 1 base and J by 2 bases. This CDR3 contains 15 residues. CDR3 nucleotides: TGTGCCAGCAGCTTAGGGAGCGGGGGCGCCTACGAGCAGTACTTC. Translating it yields CASSLGSGGAYEQYF. Complete variable domain (other parts from reference TRBV7-9 and TRBJ2-7): DTGVSQNPRHKITKRGQNVTFRCDPISEHNRLYWYRQTLGQGPEFLTYFQNEAQLEKSRLLSDRFSAERPKGSFSTLEIQRTEQGDSAMYLCASSLGSGGAYEQYFGPGTRLTVT.

The genes are TRBV7-2 and TRBJ1-1; possible D gene TRBD1, 6 bases. V shed 5 bases and J shed 5 bases, with 15 bases lying between them. The CDR3 is made up of 14 amino acids. Germline CDR1 and CDR2: SGHTA and FQGNSA. The CDR3 coding sequence is TGTGCCAGCAGCGAACAGGGCGTGTTGACTGAAGCTTTCTTT. This encodes CASSEQGVLTEAFF.

The genes are TRBV5-1 and TRBJ1-3; 7 bases agree with TRBD1. This CDR3 has 15 residues. Losses at the gene ends were 4 bases for V and 2 bases for J; bases not matched to a gene: 6. Germline lookup yields CDR1 SGHRS and CDR2 YFSETQ. The chain's CDR3 is CASSKATGTGNTIYF. Written as DNA, the CDR3 is TGCGCCAGCAGCAAAGCGACAGGGACTGGAAACACCATATATTTT.

The chain joins TRBV5-1 to TRBJ2-2; D call uncertain. This CDR3 is 14 amino acids long. With 0 bases removed from V and 3 bases from J, the gap between germline ends came to 6 bases. Germline CDR1 reads SGHRS; CDR2 reads YFSETQ. CDR3 DNA sequence: TGCGCCAGCAGCTTGGAGCTGGACACCGGGGAGCTGTTTTTT. Its translation: CASSLELDTGELFF.

Concerning this clone: The sample contains more than one DNA sequence encoding this CDR3. This chain links TRBV18 with TRBJ1-1; D is unresolved. The germline gives CDR1 KGHSH, CDR2 LQKENI. V was cut by 3 bases and J by 0 bases, with 5 bases left in between. The CDR3 contains 13 residues. For the CDR3, the DNA is TGTGCCAGCTCACCTGGCATGAACACTGAAGCTTTCTTT. It encodes CASSPGMNTEAFF.

The gene calls are TRBV13 and TRBJ2-3, with 11 positions matching TRBD2. The length of the CDR3 is 13 residues. Germline V gene data show CDR1 as PRHDT and CDR2 as FYEKMQ (reference sequence). Unmatched junction bases numbered 4, after V lost 8 bases and J lost 6 bases. The CDR3 nucleotides are TGTGCCAGCCTCTCTAGCGGGGGGGATACGCAGTATTTT. This sequence encodes CASLSSGGDTQYF.

This CDR3 is CASSIGVSRDRGTYEQYF. The DNA of the CDR3 is TGTGCCAGTAGTATTGGGGTGAGTCGGGACAGGGGGACCTACGAGCAGTACTTC. The chain has TRBV19 and TRBJ2-7; 11 bases line up with TRBD1. The CDR3 is made up of 18 amino acids. The trim removed 3 bases at V and 2 bases at J, leaving 12 bases unmatched. The germline V gene has CDR1 LNHDA and CDR2 SQIVND (reference sequence).